These T cell receptor beta chains were read from a single sample in a study of blood T cell repertoires in COVID-19. TCRdb's copy holds only in-frame clones and misses some; the assay was immunoSEQ multiplex PCR. The repertoire includes 430,000 or so clones, roughly 90% of them detected once, and 1.5% to 2% sits in the top ten. The sequenced sample was PBMCs or T cells enriched from blood (not recorded which). All receptors derive from a middle-aged woman who had recovered from COVID-19. CDR3s include the opening cysteine and the closing phenylalanine or tryptophan. A D gene is named only where the DNA matches it firmly. Clone size is shown for a subset of rows, as once, few, many or a class of expanded clone.

v_call	clone_size	j_call	d_call	cdr3_aa	cdr3_nt
TRBV11-3	NA	TRBJ2-1	TRBD2	CASSTLAGGGEQFF	TGTGCCAGCAGCACACTAGCGGGAGGAGGTGAGCAGTTCTTC
TRBV5-1	NA	TRBJ2-7	TRBD2	CASSFRTSGRDMNYEQYF	TGCGCCAGCAGCTTCAGGACTAGCGGGAGGGATATGAACTACGAGCAGTACTTC
TRBV18	NA	TRBJ2-5	NA	CASSPRQSQETQYF	TGTGCCAGCTCACCACGGCAGTCCCAAGAGACCCAGTACTTC
TRBV2	NA	TRBJ1-4	NA	CASSVEGGDEKLFF	TGTGCCAGCAGTGTAGAGGGTGGGGATGAAAAACTGTTTTTT
TRBV20-1	NA	TRBJ2-2	NA	CSASRTANTGELFF	TGCAGTGCTAGTAGGACAGCGAACACCGGGGAGCTGTTTTTT
TRBV5-4	once	TRBJ2-3	NA	CASSSRTDRTDTQYF	TGTGCCAGCAGCTCCCGGACAGATCGCACAGATACGCAGTATTTT
TRBV5-1	NA	TRBJ1-1	NA	CASSLDLDTEAFF	TGCGCCAGCAGTTTAGATTTGGACACTGAAGCTTTCTTT
TRBV6-2/TRBV6-3	NA	TRBJ1-1	TRBD1	CASSSTGGTEAFF	TGTGCCAGCAGTTCAACAGGGGGTACTGAAGCTTTCTTT
TRBV19	once	TRBJ2-4	TRBD2	CASSIPAGAGGIQYF	TGTGCCAGTAGTATCCCCGCAGGGGCGGGGGGCATTCAGTACTTC
TRBV19	NA	TRBJ2-1	TRBD1	CASSIGGQENNEQFF	TGTGCCAGTAGTATAGGAGGACAGGAAAACAATGAGCAGTTCTTC
TRBV4-3	once	TRBJ1-5	NA	CASSQDSGQNQPQHF	TGCGCCAGCAGCCAAGATTCAGGGCAAAATCAGCCCCAGCATTTT
TRBV7-2	NA	TRBJ2-7	TRBD1	CASSQPGQGSYEQYF	TGTGCCAGCAGCCAACCGGGACAGGGTTCCTACGAGCAGTACTTC
TRBV6-5	NA	TRBJ2-7	NA	CASSDRNEQYF	TGTGCCAGCAGCGACAGAAACGAGCAGTACTTC
TRBV5-8	NA	TRBJ2-7	NA	CASSLEYGSYEQYF	TGTGCCAGCAGCTTGGAATACGGCTCCTACGAGCAGTACTTC
TRBV10-3	NA	TRBJ2-2	TRBD2	CAISELGLAENTGELFF	TGTGCCATCAGTGAGTTGGGACTAGCGGAAAACACCGGGGAGCTGTTTTTT
TRBV27	NA	TRBJ2-2	TRBD1	CASSWTGLAGELFF	TGTGCCAGCAGTTGGACAGGGTTGGCCGGGGAGCTGTTTTTT
TRBV11-2	NA	TRBJ2-3	NA	CASGGRPGSSTDTQYF	TGTGCCAGCGGTGGGCGTCCGGGATCCAGCACAGATACGCAGTATTTT
TRBV19	NA	TRBJ1-3	NA	CASTPTPFFGEAGNTIYF	TGTGCCAGTACCCCGACCCCTTTTTTCGGGGAGGCTGGAAACACCATATATTTT
TRBV5-6	NA	TRBJ2-7	TRBD2	CASSGGGSGNYEQYF	TGTGCCAGCAGCGGAGGTGGTAGCGGGAACTACGAGCAGTACTTC
TRBV18	NA	TRBJ2-1	TRBD2	CASSLGSGRYNEQFF	TGTGCCAGCTCTCTGGGGAGCGGGAGGTACAATGAGCAGTTCTTC
TRBV5-1	NA	TRBJ2-1	NA	CASSLSGIYNEQFF	TGCGCCAGCAGCTTGTCAGGGATCTACAATGAGCAGTTCTTC
TRBV12-3/TRBV12-4	NA	TRBJ1-1	NA	CASKWEAEAFF	TGTGCCAGCAAATGGGAGGCTGAAGCTTTCTTT
TRBV4-3	NA	TRBJ2-1	NA	CASSQETEVGEQFF	TGCGCCAGCAGCCAAGAGACGGAGGTGGGTGAGCAGTTCTTC
TRBV5-1	once	TRBJ2-1	TRBD2	CASSLMREAYNEQFF	TGCGCCAGCAGCTTGATGCGGGAGGCCTACAATGAGCAGTTCTTC
TRBV29-1	once	TRBJ1-2	NA	CSVALGGTNYGYTF	TGCAGCGTTGCCCTTGGAGGGACTAACTATGGCTACACCTTC
TRBV20-1	NA	TRBJ2-3	NA	CSAPFGDTQYF	TGCAGTGCTCCCTTCGGGGATACGCAGTATTTT
TRBV12-3/TRBV12-4	NA	TRBJ2-7	NA	CASSLKAREQYF	TGTGCCAGCAGTTTGAAGGCCAGGGAGCAGTACTTC
TRBV6-2/TRBV6-3	NA	TRBJ2-5	TRBD2	CASSPIGSGIVGETQYF	TGTGCCAGCAGCCCTATTGGGAGCGGGATTGTCGGAGAGACCCAGTACTTC
TRBV3-1/TRBV3-2	NA	TRBJ2-1	TRBD2	CASSQDVASGSSYNEQFF	TGTGCCAGCAGCCAAGATGTCGCTAGCGGGAGCTCCTACAATGAGCAGTTCTTC
TRBV14	NA	TRBJ1-1	TRBD1	CASSQQYLDRGNTEAFF	TGTGCCAGCAGCCAACAGTACCTAGACAGGGGGAACACTGAAGCTTTCTTT
TRBV12-5	NA	TRBJ1-1	TRBD1	CASGLQGSEAFF	TGTGCTAGTGGTTTACAGGGGTCTGAAGCTTTCTTT
TRBV13	once	TRBJ2-1	TRBD1	CASSSNRGVSSYNEQFF	TGTGCCAGCAGCTCTAACAGGGGCGTAAGCTCCTACAATGAGCAGTTCTTC
TRBV30	once	TRBJ1-1	NA	CAWRSGHPGMNTEAFF	TGTGCCTGGAGGTCAGGGCACCCAGGGATGAACACTGAAGCTTTCTTT
TRBV4-3	NA	TRBJ1-1	TRBD1	CASSQGQGGTNTEAFF	TGCGCCAGCAGCCAAGGACAGGGGGGAACGAACACTGAAGCTTTCTTT
TRBV7-2	NA	TRBJ2-3	TRBD2	CASSVGTSGNTQYF	TGTGCCAGCAGCGTCGGGACTAGCGGAAATACGCAGTATTTT
TRBV10-3	NA	TRBJ2-7	NA	CAIRGGKDSPGEQYF	TGTGCCATCAGGGGTGGAAAGGACTCCCCTGGCGAGCAGTACTTC
TRBV27	NA	TRBJ1-2	TRBD1	CASSSAGTGDFGYTF	TGTGCCAGCAGTTCTGCCGGGACAGGGGATTTCGGCTACACCTTC
TRBV4-1	NA	TRBJ2-1	TRBD1	CASSQAGGPVAQPYNEQFF	TGCGCCAGCAGCCAAGCAGGGGGCCCCGTGGCCCAACCCTACAATGAGCAGTTCTTC
TRBV5-4	NA	TRBJ1-1	NA	CASSLGQGSLNTEAFF	TGTGCCAGCAGCTTGGGGCAGGGAAGTCTGAACACTGAAGCTTTCTTT
TRBV7-9	many	TRBJ2-7	TRBD1	CASSPQGQNYEQYF	TGTGCCAGCAGCCCCCAGGGACAGAACTACGAGCAGTACTTC
TRBV27	NA	TRBJ1-3	NA	CASSPQVGRAGNTIYF	TGTGCCAGCAGTCCGCAGGTGGGCCGAGCTGGAAACACCATATATTTT
TRBV19	NA	TRBJ2-2	TRBD2	CASSTLGGSGTGELFF	TGTGCCAGTAGTACCTTGGGCGGGAGCGGCACCGGGGAGCTGTTTTTT